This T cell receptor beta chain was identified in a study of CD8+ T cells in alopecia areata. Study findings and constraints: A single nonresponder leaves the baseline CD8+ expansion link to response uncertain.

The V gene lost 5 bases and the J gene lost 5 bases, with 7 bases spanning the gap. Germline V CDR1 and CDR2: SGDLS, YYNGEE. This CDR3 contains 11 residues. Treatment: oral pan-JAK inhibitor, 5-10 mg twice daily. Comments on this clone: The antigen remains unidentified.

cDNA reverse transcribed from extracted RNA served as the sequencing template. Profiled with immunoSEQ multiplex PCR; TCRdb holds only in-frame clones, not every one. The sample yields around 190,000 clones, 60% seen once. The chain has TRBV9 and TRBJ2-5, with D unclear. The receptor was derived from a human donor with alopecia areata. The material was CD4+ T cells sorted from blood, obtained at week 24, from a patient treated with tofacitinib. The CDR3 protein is CASSLGETQYF. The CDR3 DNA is TGTGCCAGCAGTCTCGGGGAGACCCAGTACTTC.